Sequencing of this TCR beta chain was carried out in a study of cytomegalovirus exposure and HLA in healthy donors. Overall study results and limits: A highly shared variant cluster was judged a likely technical artifact.

Points on this clone: Its antigen is not known.

Trimming removed 2 bases from V and 4 bases from J, with 15 bases in between. In germline, CDR1 is SGHRS, CDR2 YFSETQ. The CDR3 consists of 15 residues. The primer mix had 60 Vbeta and 13 Jbeta primers. Generated by immunoSEQ multiplex PCR, the TCRdb table keeps only in-frame clones and is missing some. The repertoire consists of about 120,000 clones, with approximately 80% occurring once and the leading ten covering roughly 3.9%. Source material: PBMCs. This chain links TRBV5-1 with TRBJ2-5; maybe TRBD1 (7 bases). The receptor was isolated from a woman between 25 and 40 years old in good health and CMV-seronegative. CDR3 region: CASSFPGGGAETQYF. CDR3 nucleotide sequence: TGCGCCAGCAGCTTCCCAGGAGGGGGCGCAGAGACCCAGTACTTC.